The 18 T cell receptor beta chains presented below share a single source sample, sequenced in a study of blood T cell repertoires in COVID-19. Clones were read by immunoSEQ multiplex PCR, and TCRdb kept only the in-frame ones, dropping some. The table has fewer than 150,000 clones, roughly 86% seen once; the top ten hold 18%. Specimen: peripheral blood. The receptors were sampled from a woman in her forties or fifties who had recovered from COVID-19.

J is TRBJ1-2 and V is TRBV6-6; unclear D gene. Trimming pared 9 bases from V and 2 bases from J, leaving 7 bases between. The CDR3 totals 11 residues. Germline assignment: CDR1 MNHNY and CDR2 SVGAGI (reference sequence). CDR3 region: CASEMNYGYTF. CDR3 sequence (DNA): TGTGCCAGTGAGATGAACTATGGCTACACCTTC.

The genes are TRBV30 and TRBJ1-5; D is unresolved. The CDR3 extends over 13 amino acids. The germline V gene has CDR1 GTSNPN and CDR2 SVGIG (reference sequence). The germline V and J ends were trimmed by 0 bases and 3 bases, with 6 bases remaining between them. The CDR3 sequence is CAWSVQNNQPQHF. Written as DNA, the CDR3 is TGTGCCTGGAGTGTCCAGAACAATCAGCCCCAGCATTTT.

This clone was detected once. The chain recombines TRBV5-5 with TRBJ2-1, with D perhaps TRBD1 (6 bases). The CDR3 has 15 residues. In germline, CDR1 is SGHKS, CDR2 YYEKEE (reference sequence). Trimming removed 3 bases from V and 2 bases from J, with 12 bases in between. The CDR3: CASSSTGIPYNEQFF. The CDR3 bases are TGTGCCAGCAGCTCCACAGGGATCCCCTACAATGAGCAGTTCTTC.

This sequence joins TRBV6-5 and TRBJ1-4; D ambiguous. The CDR3 is 15 amino acids. In germline, CDR1 is MNHEY, CDR2 SVGAGI. V was cut by 4 bases and J by 3 bases, with 12 bases left in between. CDR3 in amino acids: CASSFTGSANEKLFF. The CDR3, as DNA: TGTGCCAGCAGTTTCACTGGGAGTGCTAATGAAAAACTGTTTTTT.

This chain connects TRBV5-6 to TRBJ2-7; TRBD1 aligns across 12 bases. CDR3 length equals 15 residues. The ends lost 5 bases at V and 6 bases at J; junction bases unmatched: 9. The germline gives CDR1 SGHDT, CDR2 YYEEEE. As DNA, the CDR3 is TGTGCCAGCAGGCTGGGACAGGGGGCCATCGGCGAGCAGTACTTC. This sequence encodes CASRLGQGAIGEQYF.

This chain connects TRBV19 to TRBJ1-6, with 8 bases matching TRBD1. This CDR3 region has 15 residues. Trimming took 2 bases from V and 10 from J; bases not matched to a gene: 7. The germline V gene has CDR1 LNHDA and CDR2 SQIVND (reference sequence). As DNA, the CDR3 is TGTGCCAGTAGTATAATCGGACAGGGTGAATCACCCCTCCACTTT. Amino acid sequence: CASSIIGQGESPLHF. Filled out from reference TRBV19 and TRBJ1-6, the complete variable domain reads DGGITQSPKYLFRKEGQNVTLSCEQNLNHDAMYWYRQDPGQGLRLIYYSQIVNDFQKGDIAEGYSVSREKKESFPLTVTSAQKNPTAFYLCASSIIGQGESPLHFGNGTRLTVT.

The chain employs TRBV9 and TRBJ2-7; 7 bases line up with TRBD2. Per the germline V gene, CDR1 is SGDLS and CDR2 is YYNGEE. Germline trimming cut 0 bases from V and 2 bases from J; bases unmatched to any gene: 2. This CDR3 comprises 14 residues. The CDR3: CASSVGREAYEQYF. CDR3 nucleotide sequence: TGTGCCAGCAGCGTAGGTCGGGAGGCCTACGAGCAGTACTTC. The full variable domain, its missing parts supplied by reference TRBV9 and TRBJ2-7, is DSGVTQTPKHLITATGQRVTLRCSPRSGDLSVYWYQQSLDQGLQFLIQYYNGEERAKGNILERFSAQQFPDLHSELNLSSLELGDSALYFCASSVGREAYEQYFGPGTRLTVT.

The chain links TRBV11-1 to TRBJ1-3, with a weak D call TRBD1 (6 bases). The CDR3 sequence is 15 residues long. The V end lost 5 bases, the J end lost 0 bases, and 11 bases lay between the germline ends. Per germline, CDR1 SGHAT and CDR2 FQDESV (reference sequence). CDR3 nucleotide sequence: TGTGCCAGCAGCCACCGGGACACCTCTGGAAACACCATATATTTT. It yields the protein CASSHRDTSGNTIYF.

The V and J genes are TRBV7-2 and TRBJ2-2, with 15 bases lining up with TRBD2. The V gene end was trimmed by 4 bases and the J gene end by 6 bases; junction bases not matched to a gene: 6. Germline CDR1 and CDR2: SGHTA and FQGNSA. The CDR3 length is 17 residues. DNA of the CDR3: TGTGCCAGCAGCTCCCGGACTAGCGGGAGGGCCTCCGGGGAGCTGTTTTTT. Translating it yields CASSSRTSGRASGELFF.

This clone was counted a single time. V usage is TRBV18 and J usage is TRBJ1-2; D possibly corresponds to TRBD1 (6 bases). Germline V gene data show CDR1 as KGHSH and CDR2 as LQKENI. This CDR3 contains 15 residues. With 3 bases removed from V and 8 bases from J, the gap between germline ends came to 19 bases. The CDR3, as DNA: TGTGCCAGCTCACCGGTATCAGGGGCCATGCTAGGCTACACCTTC. Translated, it gives CASSPVSGAMLGYTF.

In its sample, this clone was seen once. The V call is TRBV5-1, the J call TRBJ2-1; D uncertain. CDR1 and CDR2 from the germline V gene are SGHRS and YFSETQ. The CDR3 is 15 residues long. V dropped 0 bases and J dropped 5 bases, with 12 bases sitting between them. The CDR3 is CASSLGLVSDNEQFF. The CDR3 nucleotides are TGCGCCAGCAGCTTGGGGCTAGTTAGTGACAATGAGCAGTTCTTC.

This chain joins TRBV30 and TRBJ1-2; no definite D call. V lost 3 bases and J lost 1, with 15 bases in between. Germline assignment: CDR1 GTSNPN and CDR2 SVGIG (reference sequence). The CDR3 loop spans 15 amino acids. CDR3 region: CAWSPGRIYNYGYTF. Here the CDR3 DNA reads TGTGCCTGGAGCCCGGGTAGAATTTATAACTATGGCTACACCTTC.

V is TRBV2 and J is TRBJ2-7; possible D gene TRBD1, 5 bases. This CDR3 is 13 amino acids long. CDR1 SNHLY and CDR2 FYNNEI come from the germline V gene. V lost 6 bases to trimming and J lost 1 base, with 10 bases between them. The CDR3 nucleotides read TGTGCCAGCAGGTCCAGGGATTCCTACGAGCAGTACTTC. Translated, it gives CASRSRDSYEQYF.

A word on this clone: The junction departs from germline at one end; a sequencing error may be responsible. The CDR3 spells CASREDGSYEQYF. As DNA, the CDR3 is TGTGCCAGCAGAGAAGACGGGTCCTACGAGCAGTACTTC. V usage is TRBV2 and J usage is TRBJ2-7; D is unresolved. The CDR3 is made up of 13 amino acids. The germline V gene encodes CDR1 SNHLY and CDR2 FYNNEI.

As for this clone: Different DNA sequences within this sample yield the same CDR3. The rearrangement links TRBV12-3 or TRBV12-4 to TRBJ1-1; the D gene is possibly TRBD1 (5 bases). Deletions cut 3 bases from V and 11 bases from J, with 13 bases between. The CDR3 covers 12 residues. This chain's CDR3 is CASSFLPGRAFF. CDR3 DNA: TGTGCCAGCAGTTTTCTCCCAGGGAGGGCTTTCTTT.

This chain uses TRBV14 with TRBJ2-3; D unclear. V dropped 4 bases and J dropped 1 base, with 12 bases sitting between them. The germline V gene encodes CDR1 SGHDN and CDR2 FVKESK. The CDR3 covers 15 residues. CDR3 bases: TGTGCCAGCAGCCGCCTACTATATGGCACAGATACGCAGTATTTT. Its translation: CASSRLLYGTDTQYF.

The chain combines TRBV11-3 with TRBJ2-7, with D possibly TRBD2 on 5 matching bases. The CDR3 runs to 13 residues. The V and J ends lost 3 bases and 6 bases respectively, with 12 bases between them. CDR1 is SGHNT and CDR2 is YENEEA in the germline V gene. The CDR3 is CASSFILGREQYF. The CDR3 nucleotides are TGTGCCAGCAGCTTTATACTAGGGCGCGAGCAGTACTTC.

This sequence joins TRBV9 and TRBJ1-2, with a weak D call TRBD1 (6 bases). CDR1 is SGDLS, CDR2 YYNGEE, per germline. The germline V and J ends were trimmed by 3 bases and 7 bases, with 16 bases remaining between them. There are 14 residues in the CDR3. CDR3 in DNA: TGTGCCAGCAGCGCCCCCCAGGGGTTTGCTGGCTACACCTTC. It specifies CASSAPQGFAGYTF.